What follows describes a single T cell receptor (beta chain). Its antigen is not known. The entry originates in a study of CD8 T cells in ankylosing spondylitis. Notes on the study in general: Disease-linked clones were reportedly significantly enriched in matched ankylosing spondylitis synovial fluid. Among TCR beta sequences, a motif of several highly homologous variants appeared characteristic of ankylosing spondylitis blood.

Generation of TCR beta libraries employed quantitative 5'-RACE incorporating molecular barcodes. TCRdb re-called the 5' RACE reads with MiXCR, one entry per CDR3 protein. The sample records about 540,000 distinct CDR3 sequences, about an eighth being singletons. The length of the CDR3 is 20 residues. Per the germline V gene, CDR1 is SGHAT and CDR2 is FQNNGV. Unmatched junction bases numbered 10, after V lost 4 bases and J lost 0 bases. Material: blood, either unsorted or a sorted T cell fraction (not recorded which). The sequence came from a male donor with ankylosing spondylitis. V gene TRBV11-2 combines with J gene TRBJ2-2; 14 bases map to TRBD2. Here the CDR3 DNA reads TGTGCCAGCAGCTCAATCCGACTAGCGGGAGGGTACTCGAACACCGGGGAGCTGTTTTTT. Its translation: CASSSIRLAGGYSNTGELFF.